This T cell receptor (beta chain) originates from a study of response to subunit inactivated influenza vaccine. Study results and caveats: After each seasonal influenza vaccination, few new T cells are recruited, the authors suggested.

The CDR3 spans 14 residues. Trimming took off 6 bases at V and 1 base at J, with 12 bases between the two ends. TCRdb re-called the RT-PCR reads through MiXCR, storing one row per CDR3 protein. The sample contains 550,000 to 800,000 distinct CDR3 sequences, 14% of which appear only once. To note about this clonotype: Its antigen is unidentified.

This specimen consisted of PBMCs from blood, obtained about 14 days before vaccination. The receptor was isolated from a man in his fifties or sixties who received an inactivated influenza vaccine. This chain links TRBV12-3 or TRBV12-4 with TRBJ1-1, with D hard to call. The CDR3 spells CASRTGWENTEAFF. CDR3 sequence (DNA): TGTGCCAGCAGGACCGGATGGGAGAACACTGAAGCTTTCTTT.